Given below is one T cell receptor beta chain in context. Its antigen remains unknown. This CDR3 comprises 13 residues. Germline V gene data show CDR1 as GTSNPN and CDR2 as SVGIG (reference sequence). The ends were cut back, 1 base at V and 4 bases at J, with 10 bases in the middle. This sample is part of a study of cytomegalovirus exposure and HLA in healthy donors. The PCR was carried out with 60 Vbeta primers and 13 Jbeta primers. Clones were sequenced by immunoSEQ multiplex PCR, and TCRdb holds only the in-frame ones, with some missing. The sample has about 190,000 clones; around 85% are singletons. Study-wide results and limits: Most observed TCR sequences were rare, whereas some public TCRs were detected in many donors. Indistinguishable V segments such as TRBV6-2 and TRBV6-3 were excluded.

The sequenced sample was PBMCs. The sequence derives from a man aged 35-49 years in good health and CMV-seropositive. V is TRBV30 and J is TRBJ2-5, with D maybe TRBD2 (5 bases). CDR3 bases: TGTGCCTGGAGTGGAGGGAAGGGAGAGACCCAGTACTTC. It codes for CAWSGGKGETQYF.